The rows below give T cell receptor beta chains drawn from one sample of a study of T cell changes during pregnancy in multiple sclerosis. Produced via immunoSEQ multiplex PCR; TCRdb's table is partial and in-frame only. Among roughly 40,000 clones listed, roughly nine tenths were seen once. Sequencing was performed on CD4+ T cells from peripheral blood mononuclear cells, taken before pregnancy. Receptor source: a female donor with multiple sclerosis, enrolled in a pregnancy study. Both conserved end residues are part of each CDR3. The D gene is left open where the match is weak. Clone size, where shown, is once, few, many, or a class for clones that have expanded.

v_gene: TRBV10-3; abundance: NA; d_gene: NA; len: 13; j_gene: TRBJ1-1; CDR3aa: CAISEGVDTEAFF; CDR3nt: TGTGCCATCAGTGAAGGGGTGGACACTGAAGCTTTCTTT
v_gene: TRBV10-3; abundance: NA; d_gene: TRBD1; len: 15; j_gene: TRBJ1-2; CDR3aa: CAISESRDRLYGYTF; CDR3nt: TGTGCCATCAGTGAGTCCCGGGACAGGTTATATGGCTACACCTTC
v_gene: TRBV18; abundance: NA; d_gene: TRBD2; len: 14; j_gene: TRBJ2-1; CDR3aa: CASSPGAGSNEQFF; CDR3nt: TGTGCCAGCTCACCAGGAGCGGGGAGCAATGAGCAGTTCTTC
v_gene: TRBV6-5; abundance: NA; d_gene: TRBD2; len: 15; j_gene: TRBJ2-4; CDR3aa: CASSYQRGAGNIQYF; CDR3nt: TGTGCCAGCAGTTATCAGCGGGGGGCCGGTAACATTCAGTACTTC
v_gene: TRBV9; abundance: NA; d_gene: NA; len: 11; j_gene: TRBJ1-1; CDR3aa: CASSVQTEAFF; CDR3nt: TGTGCCAGCAGCGTCCAGACTGAAGCTTTCTTT
v_gene: TRBV29-1; abundance: NA; d_gene: TRBD1; len: 14; j_gene: TRBJ2-3; CDR3aa: CSAPGTGGRDTQYF; CDR3nt: TGCAGCGCCCCAGGGACAGGGGGCCGAGATACGCAGTATTTT
v_gene: TRBV25-1; abundance: once; d_gene: NA; len: 14; j_gene: TRBJ1-2; CDR3aa: CASTDPGTNYGYTF; CDR3nt: TGTGCCAGCACCGACCCCGGGACTAACTATGGCTACACCTTC
v_gene: TRBV6-1; abundance: NA; d_gene: NA; len: 15; j_gene: TRBJ1-3; CDR3aa: CASSTTAGSGNTIYF; CDR3nt: TGTGCCAGCAGTACAACAGCCGGCTCTGGAAACACCATATATTTT
v_gene: TRBV19; abundance: NA; d_gene: NA; len: 15; j_gene: TRBJ2-1; CDR3aa: CASTQTRGGAYEQFF; CDR3nt: TGTGCCAGTACTCAAACGAGGGGGGGAGCTTATGAGCAGTTCTTC
v_gene: TRBV6-1; abundance: NA; d_gene: TRBD1; len: 14; j_gene: TRBJ1-1; CDR3aa: CASSNHRGGTEAFF; CDR3nt: TGTGCCAGCAGTAACCACAGGGGGGGCACTGAAGCTTTCTTT
v_gene: TRBV5-8; abundance: NA; d_gene: TRBD1; len: 15; j_gene: TRBJ2-7; CDR3aa: CASSFRDRLIYEQYF; CDR3nt: TGTGCCAGCAGCTTCCGGGACAGACTAATTTACGAGCAGTACTTC
v_gene: TRBV6-5; abundance: NA; d_gene: NA; len: 14; j_gene: TRBJ1-4; CDR3aa: CASSPLDKGEKLFF; CDR3nt: TGTGCCAGCAGTCCATTGGACAAAGGTGAAAAACTGTTTTTT
v_gene: TRBV5-8; abundance: NA; d_gene: TRBD1; len: 14; j_gene: TRBJ1-5; CDR3aa: CASSRTGRAQPQHF; CDR3nt: TGTGCCAGCAGTCGGACAGGGAGAGCTCAGCCCCAGCATTTT
v_gene: TRBV18; abundance: NA; d_gene: TRBD1; len: 15; j_gene: TRBJ2-3; CDR3aa: CASSPRQGGTDTQYF; CDR3nt: TGTGCCAGCTCACCACGACAGGGTGGCACAGATACGCAGTATTTT
v_gene: TRBV5-3; abundance: NA; d_gene: NA; len: 14; j_gene: TRBJ1-4; CDR3aa: CARTGNATNEKLFF; CDR3nt: TGTGCCAGAACAGGCAACGCAACTAATGAAAAACTGTTTTTT
v_gene: TRBV6-5; abundance: NA; d_gene: NA; len: 13; j_gene: TRBJ1-3; CDR3aa: CASRFSSGNTIYF; CDR3nt: TGTGCCAGCAGGTTCAGCTCTGGAAACACCATATATTTT
v_gene: TRBV4-3; abundance: NA; d_gene: NA; len: 13; j_gene: TRBJ2-7; CDR3aa: CASSQVPYSEQYF; CDR3nt: TGCGCCAGCAGCCAAGTTCCCTACTCCGAGCAGTACTTC
v_gene: TRBV7-3; abundance: NA; d_gene: TRBD2; len: 17; j_gene: TRBJ2-3; CDR3aa: CASSSGLAGGSADTQYF; CDR3nt: TGTGCCAGCAGCTCCGGACTAGCGGGGGGTAGCGCAGATACGCAGTATTTT
v_gene: TRBV6-4; abundance: few; d_gene: NA; len: 11; j_gene: TRBJ2-7; CDR3aa: CALRPPGEQYF; CDR3nt: TGTGCCCTCCGCCCCCCAGGGGAGCAGTACTTC
v_gene: TRBV6-5; abundance: NA; d_gene: NA; len: 14; j_gene: TRBJ1-4; CDR3aa: CASSYGRSGEKLFF; CDR3nt: TGTGCCAGCAGTTACGGGCGATCCGGCGAAAAACTGTTTTTT
v_gene: TRBV29-1; abundance: NA; d_gene: TRBD2; len: 11; j_gene: TRBJ2-1; CDR3aa: CSYRGEDEQFF; CDR3nt: TGCAGCTATCGGGGGGAGGATGAGCAGTTCTTC
v_gene: TRBV30; abundance: NA; d_gene: NA; len: 12; j_gene: TRBJ1-1; CDR3aa: CAWIPGNTEAFF; CDR3nt: TGTGCCTGGATACCGGGGAACACTGAAGCTTTCTTT
v_gene: TRBV27; abundance: NA; d_gene: NA; len: 16; j_gene: TRBJ1-6; CDR3aa: CASVEGGAPINSPLHF; CDR3nt: TGTGCCAGCGTCGAGGGGGGGGCGCCGATTAATTCACCCCTCCACTTT
v_gene: TRBV7-6; abundance: NA; d_gene: TRBD1; len: 15; j_gene: TRBJ2-3; CDR3aa: CASSFGQGGTDTQYF; CDR3nt: TGTGCCAGCAGCTTCGGACAGGGCGGGACAGATACGCAGTATTTT
v_gene: TRBV11-2; abundance: NA; d_gene: NA; len: 13; j_gene: TRBJ2-1; CDR3aa: CASSLDLPNEQFF; CDR3nt: TGTGCCAGCAGCTTAGATCTTCCGAATGAGCAGTTCTTC
v_gene: TRBV15; abundance: NA; d_gene: NA; len: 15; j_gene: TRBJ1-1; CDR3aa: CATSRGIVLDTEAFF; CDR3nt: TGTGCCACCAGCAGAGGAATTGTTTTAGACACTGAAGCTTTCTTT
v_gene: TRBV14; abundance: NA; d_gene: TRBD1; len: 15; j_gene: TRBJ1-4; CDR3aa: CASSQQGAANEKLFF; CDR3nt: TGTGCCAGCAGCCAACAGGGGGCCGCTAATGAAAAACTGTTTTTT
v_gene: TRBV27; abundance: NA; d_gene: NA; len: 14; j_gene: TRBJ1-6; CDR3aa: CASSIQDLNSPLHF; CDR3nt: TGTGCCAGCAGTATCCAGGACTTGAATTCACCCCTCCACTTT
v_gene: TRBV27; abundance: NA; d_gene: NA; len: 15; j_gene: TRBJ1-6; CDR3aa: CASSSAGLYNSPLHF; CDR3nt: TGTGCCAGCAGTTCGGCAGGGCTCTATAATTCACCCCTCCACTTT
v_gene: TRBV7-2; abundance: NA; d_gene: NA; len: 15; j_gene: TRBJ1-6; CDR3aa: CASSLAGVENSPLHF; CDR3nt: TGTGCCAGCAGCTTAGCAGGGGTTGAGAATTCACCCCTCCACTTT
v_gene: TRBV6-5; abundance: NA; d_gene: TRBD2; len: 13; j_gene: TRBJ2-7; CDR3aa: CASSYREGREQYF; CDR3nt: TGTGCCAGCAGTTACAGGGAGGGACGCGAGCAGTACTTC
v_gene: TRBV7-9; abundance: few; d_gene: TRBD1; len: 13; j_gene: TRBJ1-1; CDR3aa: CASSLGQGNRAFF; CDR3nt: TGTGCCAGCAGCCTGGGACAGGGGAATCGAGCTTTCTTT
v_gene: TRBV19; abundance: NA; d_gene: NA; len: 16; j_gene: TRBJ1-4; CDR3aa: CASTGRVAGTNEKLFF; CDR3nt: TGTGCCAGTACTGGGCGGGTGGCCGGAACTAATGAAAAACTGTTTTTT
v_gene: TRBV2; abundance: NA; d_gene: TRBD2; len: 15; j_gene: TRBJ2-1; CDR3aa: CASSALLAGGDEQFF; CDR3nt: TGTGCCAGCAGTGCCCTGCTAGCGGGGGGCGATGAGCAGTTCTTC
v_gene: TRBV4-2; abundance: NA; d_gene: TRBD2; len: 15; j_gene: TRBJ2-1; CDR3aa: CASSQGGTSVNEQFF; CDR3nt: TGTGCCAGCAGCCAAGGAGGGACTAGCGTTAATGAGCAGTTCTTC
v_gene: TRBV6-6; abundance: NA; d_gene: NA; len: 15; j_gene: TRBJ1-2; CDR3aa: CASSYRQEATYGYTF; CDR3nt: TGTGCCAGCAGTTACCGACAGGAGGCTACCTATGGCTACACCTTC
v_gene: TRBV7-2; abundance: NA; d_gene: NA; len: 13; j_gene: TRBJ1-1; CDR3aa: CASSLEAGAGAFF; CDR3nt: TGTGCCAGCAGCTTAGAAGCAGGGGCCGGAGCTTTCTTT